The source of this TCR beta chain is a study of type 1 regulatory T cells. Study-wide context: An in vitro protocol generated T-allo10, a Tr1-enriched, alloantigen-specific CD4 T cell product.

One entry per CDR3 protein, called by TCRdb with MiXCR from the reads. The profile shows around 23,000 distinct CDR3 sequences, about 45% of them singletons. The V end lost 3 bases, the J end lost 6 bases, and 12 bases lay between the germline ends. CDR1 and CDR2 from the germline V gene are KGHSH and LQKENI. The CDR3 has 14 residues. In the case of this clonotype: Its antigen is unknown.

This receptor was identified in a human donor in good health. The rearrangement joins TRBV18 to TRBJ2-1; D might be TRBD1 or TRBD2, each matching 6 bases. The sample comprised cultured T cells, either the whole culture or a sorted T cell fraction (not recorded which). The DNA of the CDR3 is TGTGCCAGCTCACCGGCCGGGGGCCGCAATGAGCAGTTCTTC. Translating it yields CASSPAGGRNEQFF.